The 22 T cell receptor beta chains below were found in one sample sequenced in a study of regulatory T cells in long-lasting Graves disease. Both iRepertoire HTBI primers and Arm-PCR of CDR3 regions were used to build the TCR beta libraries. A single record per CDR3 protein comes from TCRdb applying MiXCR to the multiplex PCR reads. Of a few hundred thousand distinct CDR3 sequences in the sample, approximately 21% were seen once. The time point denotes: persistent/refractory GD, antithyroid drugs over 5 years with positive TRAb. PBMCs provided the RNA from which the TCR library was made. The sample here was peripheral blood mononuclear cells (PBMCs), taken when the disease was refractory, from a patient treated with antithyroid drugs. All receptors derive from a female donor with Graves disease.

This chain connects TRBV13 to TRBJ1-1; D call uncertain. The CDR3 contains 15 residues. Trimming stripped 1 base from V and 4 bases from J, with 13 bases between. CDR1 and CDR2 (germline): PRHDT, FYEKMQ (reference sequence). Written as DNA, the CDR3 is TGTGCCAGCAGCTTAGAATATGGAGTCGGCACTGAAGCTTTCTTT. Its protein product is CASSLEYGVGTEAFF.

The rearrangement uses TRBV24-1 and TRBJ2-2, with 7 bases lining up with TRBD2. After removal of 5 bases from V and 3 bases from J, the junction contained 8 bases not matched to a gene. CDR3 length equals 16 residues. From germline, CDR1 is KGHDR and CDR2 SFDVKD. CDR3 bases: TGTGCCACCAGTGCCCTGGGAGGGTTGGACACCGGGGAGCTGTTTTTT. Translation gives CATSALGGLDTGELFF.

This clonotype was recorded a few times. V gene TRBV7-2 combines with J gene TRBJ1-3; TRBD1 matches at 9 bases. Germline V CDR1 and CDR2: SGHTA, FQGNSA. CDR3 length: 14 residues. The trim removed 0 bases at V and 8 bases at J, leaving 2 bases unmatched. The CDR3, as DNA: TGTGCCAGCAGCTTAGCACAGGGGGCAGACACCATATATTTT. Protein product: CASSLAQGADTIYF.

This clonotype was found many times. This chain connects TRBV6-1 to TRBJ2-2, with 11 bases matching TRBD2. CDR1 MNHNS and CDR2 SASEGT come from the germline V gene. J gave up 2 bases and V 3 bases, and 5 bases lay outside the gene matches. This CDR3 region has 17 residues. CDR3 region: CASSDAGLAGNTGELFF. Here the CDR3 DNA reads TGTGCCAGCAGTGACGCCGGACTAGCGGGCAACACCGGGGAGCTGTTTTTT.

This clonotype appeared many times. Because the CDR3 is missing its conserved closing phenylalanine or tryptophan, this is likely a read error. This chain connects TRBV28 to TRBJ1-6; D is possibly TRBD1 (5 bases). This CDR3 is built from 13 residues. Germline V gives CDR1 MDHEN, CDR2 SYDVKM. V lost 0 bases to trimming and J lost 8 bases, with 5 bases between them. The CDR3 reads CASSLWGDSPLHL. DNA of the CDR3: TGTGCCAGCAGTTTATGGGGGGATTCACCCCTCCACCTT.

Here the CDR3 reads CAISESKEAFGTDTQYF. CDR3 bases: TGTGCCATCAGTGAGTCAAAGGAGGCCTTCGGTACAGATACGCAGTATTTT. V and J are TRBV10-3 and TRBJ2-3; a weak D match, TRBD2 (5 bases). The CDR3 is 17 residues long. The V and J ends lost 0 bases and 3 bases respectively, with 16 bases between them. The germline gives CDR1 ENHRY, CDR2 SYGVKD.

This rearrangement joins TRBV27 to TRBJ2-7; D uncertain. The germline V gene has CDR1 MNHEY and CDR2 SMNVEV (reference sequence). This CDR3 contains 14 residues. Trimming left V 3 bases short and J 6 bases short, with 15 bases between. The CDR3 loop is CASSFSGLNIEQYF. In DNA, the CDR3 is TGTGCCAGCAGTTTCTCGGGCTTAAATATCGAGCAGTACTTC.

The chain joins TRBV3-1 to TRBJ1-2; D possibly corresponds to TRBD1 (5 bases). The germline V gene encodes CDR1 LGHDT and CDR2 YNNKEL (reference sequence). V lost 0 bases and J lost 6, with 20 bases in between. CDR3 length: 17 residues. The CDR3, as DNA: TGTGCCAGCAGCCAAGAAAGTGAGCAGGGATGGTTGAATGGCTACACCTTC. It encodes CASSQESEQGWLNGYTF.

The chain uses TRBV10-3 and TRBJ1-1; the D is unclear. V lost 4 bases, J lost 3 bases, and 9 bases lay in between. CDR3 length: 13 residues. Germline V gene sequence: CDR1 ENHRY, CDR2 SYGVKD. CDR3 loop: CAISVGWDTEAFF. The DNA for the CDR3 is TGTGCCATCAGTGTCGGGTGGGACACTGAAGCTTTCTTT.

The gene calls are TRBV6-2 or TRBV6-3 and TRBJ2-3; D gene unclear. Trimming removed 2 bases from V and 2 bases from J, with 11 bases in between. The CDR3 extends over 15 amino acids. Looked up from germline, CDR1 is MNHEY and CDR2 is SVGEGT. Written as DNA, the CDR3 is TGTGCCAGCAGTTACAGGAGCGACGCCACAGATACGCAGTATTTT. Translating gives CASSYRSDATDTQYF.

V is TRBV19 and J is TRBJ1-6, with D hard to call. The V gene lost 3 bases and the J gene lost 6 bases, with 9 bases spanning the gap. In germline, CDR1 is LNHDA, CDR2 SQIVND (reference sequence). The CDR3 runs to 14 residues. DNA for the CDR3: TGTGCCAGTAGTATGCCATCGGGTAATTCACCCCTCCACTTT. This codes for CASSMPSGNSPLHF.

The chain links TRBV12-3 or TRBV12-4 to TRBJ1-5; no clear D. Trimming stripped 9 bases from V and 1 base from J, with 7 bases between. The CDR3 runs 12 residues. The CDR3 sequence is CASRRSNQPQHF. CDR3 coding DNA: TGTGCCAGTCGACGGAGCAATCAGCCCCAGCATTTT.

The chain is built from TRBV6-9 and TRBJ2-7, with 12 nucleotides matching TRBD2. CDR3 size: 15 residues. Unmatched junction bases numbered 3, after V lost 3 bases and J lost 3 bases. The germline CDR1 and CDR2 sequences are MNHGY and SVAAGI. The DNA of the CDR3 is TGTGCCAGCAGTTACTGGACTAGCGGGGTCTACGAGCAGTACTTC. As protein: CASSYWTSGVYEQYF.

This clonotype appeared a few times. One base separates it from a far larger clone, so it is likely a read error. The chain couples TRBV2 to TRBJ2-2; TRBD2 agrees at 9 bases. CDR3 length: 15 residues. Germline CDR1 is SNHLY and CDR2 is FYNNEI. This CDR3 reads CASSEGLAGTGEPFF. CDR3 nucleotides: TGTGCCAGCAGTGAAGGGCTAGCGGGGACCGGGGAGCCGTTTTTT.

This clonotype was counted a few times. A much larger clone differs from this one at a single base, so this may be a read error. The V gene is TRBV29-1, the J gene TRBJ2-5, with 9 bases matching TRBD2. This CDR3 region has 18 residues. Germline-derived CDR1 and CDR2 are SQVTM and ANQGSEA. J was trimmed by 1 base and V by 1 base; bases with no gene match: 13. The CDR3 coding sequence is TGCAGCGTTGAAGGTGGGGCGACTAGCGGTCGCCTCCAAGAGACCCAGTACTTC. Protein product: CSVEGGATSGRLQETQYF.

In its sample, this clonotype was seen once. This CDR3 is CASSLRSRGVFAATEAFF. CDR3 DNA sequence: TGTGCCAGCAGCCTAAGGTCTCGGGGGGTTTTTGCGGCCACTGAAGCTTTCTTT. The rearrangement joins TRBV3-1 to TRBJ1-1, with D maybe TRBD1 (5 bases). The CDR3 is 18 amino acids. Germline assignment: CDR1 LGHDT and CDR2 YNNKEL (reference sequence). The V gene lost 4 bases and the J gene lost 4 bases, with 25 bases spanning the gap.

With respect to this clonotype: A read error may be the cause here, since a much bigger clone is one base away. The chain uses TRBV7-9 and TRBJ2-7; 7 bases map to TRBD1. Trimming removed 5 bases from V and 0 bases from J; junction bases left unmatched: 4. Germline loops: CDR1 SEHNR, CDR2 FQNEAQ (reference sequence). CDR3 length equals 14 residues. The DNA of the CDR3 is TGTGCCAGCAGCGTGACAGGGACCTCCTACGAGCAGTACTTC. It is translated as CASSVTGTSYEQYF.

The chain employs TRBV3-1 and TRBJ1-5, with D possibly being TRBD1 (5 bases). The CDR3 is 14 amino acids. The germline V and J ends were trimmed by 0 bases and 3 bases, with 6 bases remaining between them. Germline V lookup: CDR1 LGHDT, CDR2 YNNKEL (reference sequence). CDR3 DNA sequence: TGTGCCAGCAGCCAAGACGGGACCAATCAGCCCCAGCATTTT. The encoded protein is CASSQDGTNQPQHF.

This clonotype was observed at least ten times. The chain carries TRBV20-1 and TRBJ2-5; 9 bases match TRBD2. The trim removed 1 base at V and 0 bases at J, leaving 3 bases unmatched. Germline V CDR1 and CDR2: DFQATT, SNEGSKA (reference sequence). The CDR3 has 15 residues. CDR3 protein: CSARVLAGYQETQYF. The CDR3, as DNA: TGCAGTGCTAGAGTACTAGCGGGTTACCAAGAGACCCAGTACTTC.

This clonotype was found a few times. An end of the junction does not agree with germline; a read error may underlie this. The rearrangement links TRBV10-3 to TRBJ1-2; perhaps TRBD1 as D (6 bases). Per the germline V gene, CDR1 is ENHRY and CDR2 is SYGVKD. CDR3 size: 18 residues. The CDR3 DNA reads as TGTGCCATCAGTAAGTCTCCGGGACAAATTAGTATTCGCTATGGCTACACCTTC. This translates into CAISKSPGQISIRYGYTF.

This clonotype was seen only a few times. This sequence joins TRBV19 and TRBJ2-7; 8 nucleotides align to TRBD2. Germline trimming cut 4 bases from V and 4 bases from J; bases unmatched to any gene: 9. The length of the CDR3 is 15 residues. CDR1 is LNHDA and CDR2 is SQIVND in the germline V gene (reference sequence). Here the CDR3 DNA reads TGTGCCAGTAGTACCCAACTAGCGGTAAGATACGAGCAGTACTTC. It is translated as CASSTQLAVRYEQYF.

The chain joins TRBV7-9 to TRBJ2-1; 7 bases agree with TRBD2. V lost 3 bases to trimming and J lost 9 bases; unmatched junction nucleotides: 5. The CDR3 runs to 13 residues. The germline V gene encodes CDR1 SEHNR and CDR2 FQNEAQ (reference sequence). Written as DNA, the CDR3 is TGTGCCAGCAGCTTTGGACTAGTTGTTGAGCAGTTCTTC. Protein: CASSFGLVVEQFF. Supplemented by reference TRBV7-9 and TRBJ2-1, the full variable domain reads DTGVSQNPRHKITKRGQNVTFRCDPISEHNRLYWYRQTLGQGPEFLTYFQNEAQLEKSRLLSDRFSAERPKGSFSTLEIQRTEQGDSAMYLCASSFGLVVEQFFGPGTRLTVL.